These 32 T cell receptor beta chains originate from one sample sequenced in a study of CD8 T cells in ankylosing spondylitis (dated by TCRdb to 2017 to 2019). Library preparation was by 5' RACE. Sequencer: Illumina HiSeq 2500. TCRdb trimmed the raw reads at Q25, called clones with MiXCR and kept productive beta chains. For every CDR3 protein sequence, its rows merge into one entry that carries the most common genes and DNA. The sample records 300,000 to 400,000 distinct CDR3 sequences, 20% to 25% of which are singletons. The ten largest clones take up roughly 14% of the sample. Source material: blood, either unsorted or a sorted T cell fraction (not recorded which). The receptors were gathered from a male donor with ankylosing spondylitis or in good health (not recorded which).

J is TRBJ2-1 and V is TRBV6-5; maybe TRBD2 (5 bases). This CDR3 comprises 18 residues. In germline, CDR1 is MNHEY, CDR2 SVGAGI. The germline V and J ends were trimmed by 2 bases and 3 bases, with 20 bases remaining between them. CDR3: CASSYPEGARMSYNEQFF. The CDR3 DNA sequence: TGTGCCAGCAGTTACCCCGAGGGAGCGCGGATGAGCTACAATGAGCAGTTCTTC.

This clonotype has more than one count but fewer than ten. The V gene is TRBV7-9, the J gene TRBJ1-4; 7 bases align to TRBD1. Germline trimming cut 7 bases from V and 3 bases from J; bases unmatched to any gene: 11. The length of the CDR3 is 16 residues. Looked up from germline, CDR1 is SEHNR and CDR2 is FQNEAQ (reference sequence). The CDR3 protein is CASIKTLGTANEKLFF. The CDR3 DNA reads as TGTGCCAGCATCAAAACCTTAGGGACAGCTAATGAAAAACTGTTTTTT.

The rearrangement joins TRBV11-1 to TRBJ2-1, with unresolved D. The CDR3 is 17 amino acids. Germline V CDR1 and CDR2: SGHAT, FQDESV (reference sequence). The germline V and J ends were trimmed by 1 base and 0 bases, with 13 bases remaining between them. The CDR3 protein is CASSLGGLLSSYNEQFF. CDR3 bases: TGTGCCAGCAGCTTAGGGGGTCTACTAAGCTCCTACAATGAGCAGTTCTTC.

The table lists this clonotype with many counts. This chain uses TRBV12-3 or TRBV12-4 with TRBJ2-7, with a tentative D call TRBD1 (6 bases). This CDR3 has 15 amino acids. The germline V and J ends were trimmed by 2 bases and 5 bases, with 16 bases remaining between them. CDR3 bases: TGTGCCAGCAGTTTATCTCCGGCAGGGGTGAACGAGCAGTACTTC. Translating it yields CASSLSPAGVNEQYF.

In its sample, this clonotype was seen a few times. The chain carries TRBV20-1 and TRBJ2-5, with 12 bases identical to TRBD2. This CDR3 is 18 amino acids long. V lost 0 bases and J lost 1; bases outside the gene matches: 9. Per the germline V gene, CDR1 is DFQATT and CDR2 is SNEGSKA (reference sequence). The CDR3 DNA reads as TGCAGTGCTAGAGATATTCAGACTAGCGGGGGAACCCAAGAGACCCAGTACTTC. This codes for CSARDIQTSGGTQETQYF.

The chain is built from TRBV29-1 and TRBJ2-7; 7 positions agree with TRBD2. The CDR3 covers 13 residues. Unmatched junction bases numbered 3, after V lost 0 bases and J lost 4 bases. Germline V lookup: CDR1 SQVTM, CDR2 ANQGSEA. The CDR3 DNA sequence: TGCAGCGTTGAAGAGTCGCGGGGGTACGAGCAGTACTTC. This codes for CSVEESRGYEQYF.

This clonotype was counted a few times. The genes are TRBV30 and TRBJ1-1; TRBD1 matches at 9 bases. The CDR3 spans 13 residues. Per the germline V gene, CDR1 is GTSNPN and CDR2 is SVGIG (reference sequence). Trimming took 4 bases from V and 6 from J; bases not matched to a gene: 6. The chain's CDR3 is CAWTPGTGPEAFF. The CDR3 DNA follows: TGTGCCTGGACTCCAGGGACAGGGCCTGAAGCTTTCTTT.

This rearrangement joins TRBV6-9 to TRBJ1-2; TRBD1 agrees at 9 bases. The trim removed 7 bases at V and 3 bases at J, leaving 12 bases unmatched. CDR1 is MNHGY, CDR2 SVAAGI, per germline. The CDR3 covers 16 residues. CDR3 DNA: TGTGCCAGCACTAACAACAGGGGGCGTGGGTACTATGGCTACACCTTC. It codes for CASTNNRGRGYYGYTF.

The chain recombines TRBV27 with TRBJ2-3, with TRBD1 as a possible D gene (6 bases). V dropped 8 bases and J dropped 1 base, with 10 bases sitting between them. CDR3 length equals 13 residues. Germline V gene sequence: CDR1 MNHEY, CDR2 SMNVEV (reference sequence). The CDR3 protein is CASQAGGTDTQYF. The CDR3 DNA sequence: TGTGCCAGCCAGGCAGGGGGCACAGATACGCAGTATTTT.

The chain has TRBV9 and TRBJ2-5, with TRBD2 matching over 12 bases. The CDR3 loop spans 15 amino acids. After removal of 3 bases from V and 5 bases from J, the junction contained 5 bases not matched to a gene. CDR1 and CDR2 from the germline V gene are SGDLS and YYNGEE. The CDR3, as DNA: TGTGCCAGCAGCGCATGGACTAGCGGGGCGGAGACCCAGTACTTC. Protein sequence: CASSAWTSGAETQYF.

The table lists this clonotype with a few counts. This chain connects TRBV4-1 to TRBJ2-3; D is perhaps TRBD1 (5 bases). The CDR3 extends over 15 amino acids. Germline CDR1 and CDR2: MGHRA and YSYEKL. The germline V and J ends were trimmed by 4 bases and 3 bases, with 14 bases remaining between them. CDR3 region: CASSPDTPRTDTQYF. Written as DNA, the CDR3 is TGCGCCAGCAGCCCGGACACCCCGAGAACAGATACGCAGTATTTT.

This clonotype turned up a few times. The chain recombines TRBV28 with TRBJ1-5; TRBD1 matches at 7 bases. The CDR3 consists of 15 residues. V shed 8 bases, J shed 1 base, and the junction held 8 bases outside the gene matches. CDR1 MDHEN and CDR2 SYDVKM come from the germline V gene. Here the CDR3 DNA reads TGTGCCAGCGCCCCTTGGGGACAGAGCAATCAGCCCCAGCATTTT. The encoded protein is CASAPWGQSNQPQHF.

This chain connects TRBV7-9 to TRBJ2-3, with 9 bases aligning to TRBD1. The ends lost 5 bases at V and 2 bases at J; junction bases unmatched: 8. This CDR3 spans 16 amino acids. CDR1 and CDR2 from the germline V gene are SEHNR and FQNEAQ (reference sequence). CDR3 residues: CASSDPGTGLTDTQYF. The DNA for the CDR3 is TGTGCCAGCAGCGATCCCGGGACAGGGCTCACAGATACGCAGTATTTT.

The chain uses TRBV10-2 and TRBJ2-5; 7 bases match TRBD2. With 4 bases clipped from V and 2 bases from J, the junction kept 7 bases outside the gene matches. Germline loops: CDR1 WSHSY, CDR2 SAAADI. The CDR3 is 15 residues long. CDR3 coding DNA: TGCGCCAGCAGTGGACTAGTGGGGGGGCAAGAGACCCAGTACTTC. This sequence encodes CASSGLVGGQETQYF.

This clonotype has just a few counts. The chain links TRBV20-1 to TRBJ2-5, with D unresolved. Germline CDR1 and CDR2: DFQATT and SNEGSKA (reference sequence). CDR3 length equals 13 residues. The V end was cut by 3 bases, the J end by 10 bases, with 18 bases between. Here the CDR3 reads CSASETPILVQYF. The CDR3 DNA is TGCAGTGCTAGCGAGACGCCTATACTCGTCCAGTACTTC.

The V call is TRBV6-5, the J call TRBJ2-2, with 7 positions matching TRBD1. V lost 2 bases, J lost 2 bases, and 11 bases stayed unmatched. This CDR3 region has 18 residues. Germline V gene lookup returns CDR1 MNHEY and CDR2 SVGAGI. The CDR3 protein is CASSYETVRDSNTGELFF. The CDR3 bases are TGTGCCAGCAGTTACGAAACGGTTCGGGACAGCAACACCGGGGAGCTGTTTTTT.

Remarks on this clonotype: The junction and the germline gene differ at one end; a read error may be behind it. This chain's CDR3 is CACSLGSGGRSSYNEQFF. The CDR3 bases are TGTGCCTGCAGTTTGGGTAGCGGGGGCCGAAGCTCCTACAATGAGCAGTTCTTC. The chain joins TRBV12-3 or TRBV12-4 to TRBJ2-1; TRBD2 matches at 9 bases. The length of the CDR3 is 18 residues.

This clonotype has just a few counts. The V and J genes are TRBV7-9 and TRBJ2-1; D uncertain. This CDR3 region has 15 residues. Germline CDR1 and CDR2: SEHNR and FQNEAQ (reference sequence). V was shortened by 1 base and J by 4 bases, with 11 bases between the two germline ends. This CDR3 reads CASSLVPGEYNEQFF. The CDR3 DNA is TGTGCCAGCAGCTTAGTCCCAGGCGAATACAATGAGCAGTTCTTC.

This clonotype was recorded a few times. This chain joins TRBV29-1 and TRBJ1-2; 7 bases align to TRBD1. The CDR3 extends over 15 amino acids. Germline values: CDR1 SQVTM, CDR2 ANQGSEA. Germline trimming cut 1 base from V and 5 bases from J; bases unmatched to any gene: 10. CDR3 DNA sequence: TGCAGCGTTGAAGCGGGCAGGGGGGGACGGTATGGCTACACCTTC. Translating it yields CSVEAGRGGRYGYTF.

The CDR3 region is CASSFSGEGTQYF. The CDR3 DNA sequence: TGTGCCAGCAGCTTTTCCGGCGAGGGTACGCAGTATTTT. The chain is built from TRBV13 and TRBJ2-3; perhaps TRBD2 as D (5 bases). CDR1 and CDR2 (germline): PRHDT, FYEKMQ (reference sequence). Trimming removed 3 bases at V and 8 bases at J, with 12 bases between. CDR3 length equals 13 residues.

This sequence joins TRBV13 and TRBJ2-7; TRBD1 aligns across 11 bases. This CDR3 region has 16 residues. Germline-derived CDR1 and CDR2 are PRHDT and FYEKMQ (reference sequence). Trimming removed 2 bases from V and 3 bases from J; junction bases left unmatched: 6. DNA of the CDR3: TGTGCCAGCAGCTTACTAGGCGGGACAGGGGGCTACGAGCAGTACTTC. Amino acid sequence: CASSLLGGTGGYEQYF.

In its sample, this clonotype was seen a few times. V is TRBV6-5 and J is TRBJ1-1, with D tentatively TRBD1 (6 bases). The V end lost 2 bases, the J end lost 4 bases, and 11 bases lay between the germline ends. CDR1 is MNHEY, CDR2 SVGAGI, per germline. The CDR3 covers 14 residues. For the CDR3, the DNA is TGTGCCAGCAGTTACGGGGGCGCGGTCACTGAAGCTTTCTTT. As protein: CASSYGGAVTEAFF.

The chain recombines TRBV19 with TRBJ1-4, with D hard to call. The V and J ends lost 5 bases and 5 bases respectively, with 15 bases between them. The germline V gene has CDR1 LNHDA and CDR2 SQIVND (reference sequence). The CDR3 has 15 amino acids. The CDR3, as DNA: TGTGCCAGTAGTGATCCAGATGGAGCGAATGAAAAACTGTTTTTT. It yields the protein CASSDPDGANEKLFF.

The chain couples TRBV7-9 to TRBJ2-3; D not resolved. The CDR3 contains 12 residues. V shed 5 bases and J shed 6 bases, with 9 bases lying between them. Germline assignment: CDR1 SEHNR and CDR2 FQNEAQ (reference sequence). The CDR3 sequence: CASSVGLDTQYF. The CDR3 DNA is TGTGCCAGCAGCGTGGGCTTGGATACGCAGTATTTT.

This clonotype showed up just a few times. The chain combines TRBV24-1 with TRBJ2-1; D is unresolved. Trimming took off 5 bases at V and 5 bases at J, with 12 bases between the two ends. The V gene's germline CDR1 is KGHDR and CDR2 SFDVKD. The CDR3 has 14 residues. Written as DNA, the CDR3 is TGTGCCACCAGTGCTCCCCCTATCCACAATGAGCAGTTCTTC. The encoded protein is CATSAPPIHNEQFF.

This clonotype was recorded a few times. V and J are TRBV9 and TRBJ2-2; TRBD2 aligns across 9 bases. Per the germline V gene, CDR1 is SGDLS and CDR2 is YYNGEE. The CDR3 runs 16 residues. The V and J ends lost 5 bases and 2 bases, in that order; junction bases with no gene match: 7. The CDR3 region has the DNA TGTGCCAGCAGTGCTCTAGCGGGGATAAACACCGGGGAGCTGTTTTTT. Translating gives CASSALAGINTGELFF. Using reference TRBV9 and TRBJ2-2 for the parts outside the CDR3, the full variable domain is DSGVTQTPKHLITATGQRVTLRCSPRSGDLSVYWYQQSLDQGLQFLIQYYNGEERAKGNILERFSAQQFPDLHSELNLSSLELGDSALYFCASSALAGINTGELFFGEGSRLTVL.

The chain has TRBV12-3 or TRBV12-4 and TRBJ2-3, with 12 bases matching TRBD2. V trimming: 4 bases; J trimming: 4 bases; junction bases outside the gene matches: 3. The CDR3 loop spans 15 amino acids. The CDR3 sequence: CASSWTSGVADTQYF. CDR3 DNA sequence: TGTGCCAGCAGTTGGACTAGCGGGGTGGCAGATACGCAGTATTTT.

This sequence joins TRBV1 and TRBJ2-1; the tabulated D call, TRBD1, remains unverified against the DNA. TRBV1 is listed as a pseudogene. CDR3 length equals 14 residues. CDR3 coding DNA: TGTACCAGCAGCGAAGACAGGGCGCTGAATGAGCAGTTCTTC. Its protein is CTSSEDRALNEQFF.

The table lists this clonotype with a few counts. CDR3 DNA: TGTGCCAGCAGCCAAATTAGCGGGGACGGGGAGACCCAGTACTTC. Its protein is CASSQISGDGETQYF. This chain connects TRBV4-2 to TRBJ2-5, with TRBD2 identical over 8 bases. V was pared by 2 bases and J by 5 bases, with 7 bases of the junction left unmatched. The germline V gene encodes CDR1 LGHNA and CDR2 YNFKEQ. The length of the CDR3 is 15 residues.

The sample holds many counts of this clonotype. The chain couples TRBV29-1 to TRBJ2-7; D is unclear. Germline CDR1 and CDR2: SQVTM and ANQGSEA. The CDR3 has 13 amino acids. The V and J ends lost 4 bases and 3 bases respectively, with 13 bases between them. CDR3 DNA: TGCAGCGTTGTTGGCAGAACAGACTACGAGCAGTACTTC. Amino acid sequence: CSVVGRTDYEQYF.

This clonotype turned up a few times. CDR3 in DNA: TGCAGTGCTAAAACCGGACTAGCGGGGCCGGTACCTTCCTACGAGCAGTACTTC. It yields the protein CSAKTGLAGPVPSYEQYF. The chain links TRBV20-1 to TRBJ2-7; 12 bases are shared with TRBD2. There are 18 residues in the CDR3. Germline CDR1 and CDR2: DFQATT and SNEGSKA (reference sequence). V shed 4 bases, J shed 1 base, and the junction held 14 bases outside the gene matches.

In its sample, this clonotype was seen a few times. The genes are TRBV20-1 and TRBJ2-1; tentatively, D is TRBD1 or TRBD2 (6 bases each). CDR1 is DFQATT and CDR2 is SNEGSKA in the germline V gene (reference sequence). This CDR3 comprises 12 residues. The V gene lost 8 bases and the J gene lost 5 bases, with 13 bases spanning the gap. Written as DNA, the CDR3 is TGCAGTCTGTGGGGGGCCGACAATGAGCAGTTCTTC. This gives the protein CSLWGADNEQFF.